This T cell receptor beta chain was retrieved from a study of shared clonotypes between healthy human individuals. CDR1 and CDR2 from the germline V gene are LGHNA and YNFKEQ. The CDR3 is made up of 15 amino acids. Trimming removed 1 base from V and 0 bases from J, with 9 bases in between. TCRdb's table, derived via immunoSEQ multiplex PCR, lists solely in-frame clones and lacks some. The sample has about 520,000 clones, approximately 81% seen once; the top ten hold roughly an eighth. Source material: PBMCs. The chain carries TRBV4-2 and TRBJ1-1; maybe TRBD1 (5 bases). The clonotype comes from a woman aged 40 to 49 in good health. Some clones in this sample may be carry-over from other donors' samples. The CDR3 DNA reads as TGTGCCAGCAGCCAAGCGTTCAGGGTGAACACTGAAGCTTTCTTT. Amino acids: CASSQAFRVNTEAFF.